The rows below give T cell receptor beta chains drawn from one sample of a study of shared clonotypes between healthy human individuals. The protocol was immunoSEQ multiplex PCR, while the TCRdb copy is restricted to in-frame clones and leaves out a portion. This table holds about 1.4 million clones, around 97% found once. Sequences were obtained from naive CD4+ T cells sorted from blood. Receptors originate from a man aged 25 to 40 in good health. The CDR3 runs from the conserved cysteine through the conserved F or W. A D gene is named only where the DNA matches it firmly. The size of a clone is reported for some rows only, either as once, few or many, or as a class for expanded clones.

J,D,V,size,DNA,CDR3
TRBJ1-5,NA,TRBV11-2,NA,TGTGCCAGCAGCTTAGATTCAGGGTCAGCCAATCAGCCCCAGCATTTT,CASSLDSGSANQPQHF
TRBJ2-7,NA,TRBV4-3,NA,TGCGCCAGCAGCCTCGGGAAGGGCTACGAGCAGTACTTC,CASSLGKGYEQYF
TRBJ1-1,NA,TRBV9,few,TGTGCCAGCAGCGTAGGGGCAGTCATGAACACTGAAGCTTTCTTT,CASSVGAVMNTEAFF
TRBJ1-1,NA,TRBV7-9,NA,TGTGCCAGCAGCTTAGTAAGAGGCACTGAAGCTTTCTTT,CASSLVRGTEAFF
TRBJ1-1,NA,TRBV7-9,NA,TGTGCCAGCCACAGGTCGGACACTGAAGCTTTCTTT,CASHRSDTEAFF
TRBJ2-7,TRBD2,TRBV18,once,TGTGCCAGCTCACTCTCGGGACTAGCGGGGTACTACGAGCAGTACTTC,CASSLSGLAGYYEQYF
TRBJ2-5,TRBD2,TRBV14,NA,TGTGCCAGCAGTTTCCAGCGGGAAAAAGAGACCCAGTACTTC,CASSFQREKETQYF
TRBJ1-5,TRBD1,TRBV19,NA,TGTGCCAGCAAGGTCCGGGACAGGGGAATGCCCCAGCATTTT,CASKVRDRGMPQHF
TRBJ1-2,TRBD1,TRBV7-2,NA,TGTGCCAGCAGCCAGGGACAGGGGGCTCACTATGGCTACACCTTC,CASSQGQGAHYGYTF
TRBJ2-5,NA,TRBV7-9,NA,TGTGCCAGCAGCTTAGGTAGGGCTACAGGGTCCGAGACCCAGTACTTC,CASSLGRATGSETQYF
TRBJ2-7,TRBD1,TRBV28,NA,TGTGCCAGCAGACTGGCTGGGACAGTGGGAATAGAGCAGTACTTC,CASRLAGTVGIEQYF
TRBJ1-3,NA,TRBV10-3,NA,TGTGCCATCAGTGAGTCCCTGGCAACCTCTGGAAACACCATATATTTT,CAISESLATSGNTIYF
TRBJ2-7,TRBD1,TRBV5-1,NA,TGCGCCAGCAGCTTGGGGACAGGGAGCGAGCAGTACTTC,CASSLGTGSEQYF
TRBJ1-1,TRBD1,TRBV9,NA,TGTGCCAGCAGCGGCAGGGGGCCCCCGAACACTGAAGCTTTCTTT,CASSGRGPPNTEAFF
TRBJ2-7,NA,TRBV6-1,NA,TGTGCCAGCAGTTCCCTTTGGGGGATCTACGAGCAGTACTTC,CASSSLWGIYEQYF
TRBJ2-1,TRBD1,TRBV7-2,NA,TGTGCCAGCAGCAAGACAGGGGGCTACAATGAGCAGTTCTTC,CASSKTGGYNEQFF
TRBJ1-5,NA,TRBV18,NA,TGTGCCAGCTCACCCAAAAGGGGTGATCAGCCCCAGCATTTT,CASSPKRGDQPQHF
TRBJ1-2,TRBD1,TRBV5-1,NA,TGCGCCAGCAGCGAGGACAGGGGACAGTATGGCTACACCTTC,CASSEDRGQYGYTF
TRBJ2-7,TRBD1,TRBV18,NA,TGTGCCAGCTCACCTGGGACAGGGGGCACCTACGAGCAGTACTTC,CASSPGTGGTYEQYF
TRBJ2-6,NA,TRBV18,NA,TGTGCCAGCTCACCCCAGATGGGCAGCTCTGGGGCCAACGTCCTGACTTTC,CASSPQMGSSGANVLTF
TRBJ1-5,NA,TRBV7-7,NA,TGTGCTAGCAGCTTCTTTTTAGGGACAACTATCGGCAATCAGCCCCAGCATTTT,CASSFFLGTTIGNQPQHF
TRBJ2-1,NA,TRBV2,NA,TGTGCCAGCAGTGAGGAACGTGGTGGCTCCTTCTTC,CASSEERGGSFF
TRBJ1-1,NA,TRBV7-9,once,TGTGCCAGCAGCTTAAAGCTGGGGGCGGTTGTAGGTGAAGCTTTCTTT,CASSLKLGAVVGEAFF
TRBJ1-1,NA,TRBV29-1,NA,TGCAGCGGAAAGGGGACTGAAGCTTTCTTT,CSGKGTEAFF
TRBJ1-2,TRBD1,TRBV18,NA,TGTGCCAGCTCACCACCGGGGGACAGGGGCTACTATGGCTACACCTTC,CASSPPGDRGYYGYTF
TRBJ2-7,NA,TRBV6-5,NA,TGTGCCAGCACCGGCGGACTGCGGAGCTCCTACGAGCAGTACTTC,CASTGGLRSSYEQYF
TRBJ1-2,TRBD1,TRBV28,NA,TGTGCCAGCAGGACAGGGATTTATGGCTACACCTTC,CASRTGIYGYTF
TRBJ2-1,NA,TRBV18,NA,TGTGCCAGCTCACCACGGTGGCTGGATGAGCAGTTCTTC,CASSPRWLDEQFF
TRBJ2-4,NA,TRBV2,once,TGTGCCAGCAGTGAAACCAGGGCTTGGGCCAAAAACATTCAGTACTTC,CASSETRAWAKNIQYF
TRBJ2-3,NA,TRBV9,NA,TGTGCCAGCAGCGTGGGAGGAGCGGTTTTGGATACGCAGTATTTT,CASSVGGAVLDTQYF
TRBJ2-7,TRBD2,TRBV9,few,TGTGCCAGCAATCGAGAGGGACTAGCGGGAACCTACGAGCAGTACTTC,CASNREGLAGTYEQYF
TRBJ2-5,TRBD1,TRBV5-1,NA,TGCGCCAGCAGTCGGGACAGAGGTCAAGAGACCCAGTACTTC,CASSRDRGQETQYF
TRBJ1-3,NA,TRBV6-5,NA,TGTGCCAGCAGAAGGGCCCACTCTGGAAACACCATATATTTT,CASRRAHSGNTIYF
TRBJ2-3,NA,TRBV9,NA,TGTGCCAGCAGCGTAGGGCGAGGGGGAACGGGTGCGGTCGCAGATACGCAGTATTTT,CASSVGRGGTGAVADTQYF
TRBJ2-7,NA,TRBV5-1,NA,TGCGCCAGCAGCTTCCATCCCAGCTCCTACGAGCAGTACTTC,CASSFHPSSYEQYF
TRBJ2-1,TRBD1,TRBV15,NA,TGTGCCACCAGCAGAGATTTCGGGTGGACAGGGTTATACAATGAGCAGTTCTTC,CATSRDFGWTGLYNEQFF
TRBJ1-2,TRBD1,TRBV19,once,TGTGCCAGTACCCCTCGGGGACAGAGCGGCTACACCTTC,CASTPRGQSGYTF
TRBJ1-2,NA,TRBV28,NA,TGTGCCAGCATAGACGGGGGCTATGGCTACACCTTC,CASIDGGYGYTF
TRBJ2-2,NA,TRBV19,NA,TGTGCCAGTAGTATGGGTGGCGGGAAGTTGGTCGGGGAGCTGTTTTTT,CASSMGGGKLVGELFF
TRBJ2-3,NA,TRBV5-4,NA,TGTGCCAGCAGCTTGGAACCGGGATCAGATACGCAGTATTTT,CASSLEPGSDTQYF
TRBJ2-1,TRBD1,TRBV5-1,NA,TGCGCCAGCAGCCGTGGGACAGGGGGAAATGAGCAGTTCTTC,CASSRGTGGNEQFF
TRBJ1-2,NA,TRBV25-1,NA,TGTGCCAGCAGTGAGCCCGGCAGGGTAGAAGGCTACACCTTC,CASSEPGRVEGYTF
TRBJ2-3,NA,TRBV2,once,TGTGCCAGCAGTGAGGGGTTTCGAAGAGCCTCCACAGATACGCAGTATTTT,CASSEGFRRASTDTQYF
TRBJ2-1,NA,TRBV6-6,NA,TGTGCCAGCAGTCCTATTACAGGGTCAACCTACAATGAGCAGTTCTTC,CASSPITGSTYNEQFF
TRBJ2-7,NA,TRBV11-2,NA,TGTGCCAGCAGCTTATTTGACAGGCCATTCTACGAGCAGTACTTC,CASSLFDRPFYEQYF
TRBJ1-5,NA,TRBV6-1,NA,TGTGCCAGCAGTGAAAGGGGGAATCAGCCCCAGCATTTT,CASSERGNQPQHF
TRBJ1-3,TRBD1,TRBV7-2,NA,TGTGCCAGCAGCTTAGGGCTGAGGGGGCAAGTAGGAAACACCATATATTTT,CASSLGLRGQVGNTIYF
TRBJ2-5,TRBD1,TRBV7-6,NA,TGTGCCAGCAGCTTAGCTCCCAGGGGGCTGCGAGAGACCCAGTACTTC,CASSLAPRGLRETQYF
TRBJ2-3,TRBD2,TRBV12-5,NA,TGTGCTAGTGGTTTGCTACTAGCGGATTACACAGATACGCAGTATTTT,CASGLLLADYTDTQYF
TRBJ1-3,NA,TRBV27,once,TGTGCCAGCAGTTCTACCGGAGTAGGGGGAAACACCATATATTTT,CASSSTGVGGNTIYF
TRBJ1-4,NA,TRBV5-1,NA,TGCGCCAGCAGCTTAGGGAGGGGCGGTGAAAAACTGTTTTTT,CASSLGRGGEKLFF
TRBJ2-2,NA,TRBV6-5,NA,TGTGCCAGCAGTGTTGAGAGCACCGCCACCGGGGAGCTGTTTTTT,CASSVESTATGELFF
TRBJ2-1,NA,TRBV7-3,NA,TGTGCCAGCAGCTTAGCGCCTCTAGGAGCGGAGGTTTACAATGAGCAGTTCTTC,CASSLAPLGAEVYNEQFF
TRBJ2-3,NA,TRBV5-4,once,TGTGCCAGCAGCAAAACAGATACGCAGTATTTT,CASSKTDTQYF
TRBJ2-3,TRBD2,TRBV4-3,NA,TGCGCCAGCAGCCAAGAGTGGGGCGGGAGCGCAGATACGCAGTATTTT,CASSQEWGGSADTQYF
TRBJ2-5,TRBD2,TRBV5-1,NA,TGCGCCAGCAGCTCCCCCCGGGAGGGACGAGAAGAGACCCAGTACTTC,CASSSPREGREETQYF
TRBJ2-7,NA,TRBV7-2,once,TGTGCCAGCAGCAGGACAGATACCTACGAGCAGTACTTC,CASSRTDTYEQYF
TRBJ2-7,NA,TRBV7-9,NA,TGTGCCAGCAGCTTAGGACAGTACGCCTACGAGCAGTACTTC,CASSLGQYAYEQYF
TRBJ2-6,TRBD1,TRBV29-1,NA,TGCAGCGTTGGAGTGGGACAGTTGCTCACTGGGGCCAACGTCCTGACTTTC,CSVGVGQLLTGANVLTF
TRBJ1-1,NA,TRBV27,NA,TGTGCCAGCAGTTTATGGGCGGGGGGAACTGAAGCTTTCTTT,CASSLWAGGTEAFF